The 23 T cell receptor beta chains presented below share a single source sample, sequenced in a study of shared clonotypes between healthy human individuals. Naive CD8 isolation took CD45RO-negative cells positively selected for CCR7 and excluded terminally differentiated effector memory CD45RA+ cells. Clones were read by immunoSEQ multiplex PCR, and TCRdb kept only the in-frame ones, dropping some. This sample has roughly 600,000 clones, with 95% to 98% found just once. The sequencing input was naive CD8+ T cells sorted from blood. All receptors come from a man aged 25-45 years in good health.

The DNA of the CDR3 is TGTGCCACCAGCAGAGATGAGGGAGGGCCAGGCACAGATACGCAGTATTTT. Protein product: CATSRDEGGPGTDTQYF. The rearrangement joins TRBV15 to TRBJ2-3; 7 positions match TRBD2. V shed 0 bases, J shed 1 base, and the junction held 7 bases outside the gene matches. CDR1 is LNHNV and CDR2 is YYDKDF in the germline V gene (reference sequence). The CDR3 consists of 17 residues.

The rearrangement joins TRBV5-1 to TRBJ1-1; no firm D call. The V end lost 2 bases, the J end lost 3 bases, and 8 bases lay between the germline ends. The CDR3 covers 13 residues. Looked up from germline, CDR1 is SGHRS and CDR2 is YFSETQ. CDR3 residues: CASSFGRYTEAFF. In nucleotides, the CDR3 is TGCGCCAGCAGCTTCGGGCGGTACACTGAAGCTTTCTTT.

This clone was detected only once. The genes are TRBV7-8 and TRBJ1-3, with D uncertain. Germline V gives CDR1 SGHVS, CDR2 FQNEAQ. The V and J ends lost 3 bases and 2 bases respectively, with 8 bases between them. The CDR3 is made up of 14 amino acids. The CDR3 DNA is TGTGCCAGCAGCTTGAGGGATACTGGAAACACCATATATTTT. Residues: CASSLRDTGNTIYF.

This sequence joins TRBV27 and TRBJ2-1; TRBD2 might be the D (7 bases). The germline V gene encodes CDR1 MNHEY and CDR2 SMNVEV (reference sequence). The V gene lost 9 bases and the J gene lost 5 bases, with 23 bases spanning the gap. The CDR3 contains 16 residues. The CDR3 reads CASREGVALSNNEQFF. The CDR3 DNA follows: TGTGCCAGTAGGGAGGGGGTAGCCTTATCAAACAATGAGCAGTTCTTC.

This clone has a single count. This chain uses TRBV18 with TRBJ2-5; possible D gene TRBD1, 6 bases. CDR1 KGHSH and CDR2 LQKENI come from the germline V gene. V was cut by 5 bases and J by 2 bases, with 18 bases left in between. The CDR3 contains 16 residues. The CDR3 DNA reads TGTGCCAGCTCAACTATGACAGGAGGAACTCAAGAGACCCAGTACTTC. It specifies CASSTMTGGTQETQYF.

The chain employs TRBV2 and TRBJ1-3; no definite D call. The germline V and J ends were trimmed by 1 base and 0 bases, with 7 bases remaining between them. Per the germline V gene, CDR1 is SNHLY and CDR2 is FYNNEI. The CDR3 sequence is 15 residues long. CDR3 nucleotide sequence: TGTGCCAGCAGTGAAGTGTCGGACTCTGGAAACACCATATATTTT. Translating it yields CASSEVSDSGNTIYF. The full variable domain, in which reference TRBV2 and TRBJ1-3 provide the parts outside the CDR3, is EPEVTQTPSHQVTQMGQEVILRCVPISNHLYFYWYRQILGQKVEFLVSFYNNEISEKSEIFDDQFSVERPDGSNFTLKIRSTKLEDSAMYFCASSEVSDSGNTIYFGEGSWLTVV.

This clone was picked up one time. V usage is TRBV7-2 and J usage is TRBJ2-7; D possibly matches TRBD1 or TRBD2 (6 bases each). The CDR3 spans 13 residues. Trimming stripped 0 bases from V and 7 bases from J, with 10 bases between. Germline V gene sequence: CDR1 SGHTA, CDR2 FQGNSA. The CDR3 protein is CASSLAGAGEQYF. The CDR3 nucleotides read TGTGCCAGCAGCTTAGCGGGGGCGGGAGAGCAGTACTTC.

As regards this clone: The same CDR3 also results from other DNA sequences found in this sample. The gene calls are TRBV29-1 and TRBJ2-7; no definite D call. Germline V gives CDR1 SQVTM, CDR2 ANQGSEA. The CDR3 covers 11 residues. Trimming cost V 3 bases and J 4 bases, with 7 bases left between them. CDR3 nucleotide sequence: TGCAGCGTTGAGGGAAGGTACGAGCAGTACTTC. Residues: CSVEGRYEQYF.

The V gene is TRBV11-2, the J gene TRBJ2-7, with D possibly matching TRBD1 (6 bases). The ends were cut back, 1 base at V and 4 bases at J, with 17 bases in the middle. CDR3 size: 16 residues. Germline V CDR1 and CDR2: SGHAT, FQNNGV. In DNA form, the CDR3 reads TGTGCCAGCAGCTTAGCTTTGGGGGCAGGTGTTTACGAGCAGTACTTC. It encodes CASSLALGAGVYEQYF.

The chain employs TRBV29-1 and TRBJ1-1; no clear D gene. The CDR3 is 20 amino acids. CDR1 SQVTM and CDR2 ANQGSEA come from the germline V gene. V lost 5 bases to trimming and J lost 3 bases, with 34 bases between them. The chain's CDR3 is CSVSLFEATTQLVGDTEAFF. The CDR3 bases are TGCAGCGTTTCGCTGTTTGAGGCAACAACCCAACTCGTTGGGGACACTGAAGCTTTCTTT.

The gene calls are TRBV19 and TRBJ2-1; D remains ambiguous. This CDR3 contains 15 residues. Germline V gene sequence: CDR1 LNHDA, CDR2 SQIVND (reference sequence). The V end lost 5 bases, the J end lost 4 bases, and 15 bases lay between the germline ends. The CDR3 sequence is CASSQTPTWYNEQFF. The CDR3 DNA follows: TGTGCCAGTAGTCAGACTCCCACGTGGTACAATGAGCAGTTCTTC.

The chain couples TRBV5-1 to TRBJ2-1; 7 nucleotides agree with TRBD2. Germline CDR1 reads SGHRS; CDR2 reads YFSETQ. V shed 0 bases, J shed 2 bases, and the junction held 2 bases outside the gene matches. The CDR3 spans 15 residues. The CDR3 loop reads CASSLGEGPYNEQFF. The CDR3 nucleotides are TGCGCCAGCAGCTTGGGGGAGGGCCCCTACAATGAGCAGTTCTTC.

This chain joins TRBV4-1 and TRBJ1-4; D is undetermined. Germline V CDR1 and CDR2: MGHRA, YSYEKL. V lost 5 bases and J lost 10, with 11 bases in between. This CDR3 spans 12 amino acids. CDR3 amino acids: CASSYSEGKLFF. CDR3 DNA sequence: TGCGCCAGCAGCTACTCCGAGGGAAAACTGTTTTTT.

This clone is a singleton in its sample. This chain connects TRBV9 to TRBJ1-2, with D unresolved. V gave up 0 bases and J gave up 4 bases, with 16 bases separating them. Germline lookup yields CDR1 SGDLS and CDR2 YYNGEE. This CDR3 contains 16 residues. This CDR3 is CASSVAEREALYGYTF. For the CDR3, the DNA is TGTGCCAGCAGCGTAGCTGAGAGGGAGGCCCTCTATGGCTACACCTTC.

The V gene is TRBV7-9, the J gene TRBJ2-7, with 14 bases that match TRBD2. Germline V gives CDR1 SEHNR, CDR2 FQNEAQ (reference sequence). This CDR3 spans 15 amino acids. The J segment lost 5 bases and the V segment lost 5 bases, leaving 5 bases of the junction unmatched. The CDR3 bases are TGTGCCAGCAGCGAGACTAGCGGGAGGGCCCACGAGCAGTACTTC. It encodes CASSETSGRAHEQYF.

The chain combines TRBV4-1 with TRBJ2-7, with 10 bases identical to TRBD1. The CDR3 sequence is 17 residues long. Germline CDR1 and CDR2: MGHRA and YSYEKL. V lost 3 bases and J lost 2; bases outside the gene matches: 10. The CDR3 loop is CASSHLPGQGITYEQYF. For the CDR3, the DNA is TGCGCCAGCAGCCATCTCCCGGGACAGGGGATAACCTACGAGCAGTACTTC.

The V gene is TRBV29-1, the J gene TRBJ2-2; 9 nucleotides match TRBD1. Germline CDR1 is SQVTM and CDR2 is ANQGSEA. The CDR3 totals 16 residues. V lost 2 bases, J lost 4 bases, and 8 bases stayed unmatched. The CDR3 is CSVELRGTGSTGELFF. Written as DNA, the CDR3 is TGCAGCGTTGAACTCCGAGGGACAGGGTCCACCGGGGAGCTGTTTTTT.

The CDR3 bases are TGTGCCAGCACCGAAGTGTGGGGCTGGGAGCAGTACTTC. This encodes CASTEVWGWEQYF. The chain has TRBV6-6 and TRBJ2-7; D possibly corresponds to TRBD1 (5 bases). V shed 7 bases and J shed 7 bases, with 17 bases lying between them. The CDR3 spans 13 residues. The germline V gene has CDR1 MNHNY and CDR2 SVGAGI (reference sequence).

The chain uses TRBV6-6 and TRBJ2-7; perhaps TRBD1 as D (6 bases). V lost 0 bases and J lost 0, with 12 bases in between. CDR1 is MNHNY, CDR2 SVGAGI, per germline (reference sequence). This CDR3 comprises 16 residues. This CDR3 is CASSYSIPTGSYEQYF. CDR3 bases: TGTGCCAGCAGTTACTCGATCCCGACAGGCTCCTACGAGCAGTACTTC.

This chain links TRBV7-9 with TRBJ1-1; D uncertain. The V gene lost 8 bases and the J gene lost 6 bases, with 10 bases spanning the gap. This CDR3 is built from 11 residues. Germline CDR1 is SEHNR and CDR2 is FQNEAQ (reference sequence). The CDR3 sequence: CASRSVAEAFF. For the CDR3, the DNA is TGTGCCAGCCGGTCGGTCGCTGAAGCTTTCTTT. The full variable domain, rest sourced from reference TRBV7-9 and TRBJ1-1, is DTGVSQNPRHKITKRGQNVTFRCDPISEHNRLYWYRQTLGQGPEFLTYFQNEAQLEKSRLLSDRFSAERPKGSFSTLEIQRTEQGDSAMYLCASRSVAEAFFGQGTRLTVV.

V is TRBV11-2 and J is TRBJ1-1; 8 bases agree with TRBD1. Germline V CDR1 and CDR2: SGHAT, FQNNGV. V dropped 2 bases and J dropped 3; count of bases not matched to a gene: 14. This CDR3 has 18 residues. CDR3 coding DNA: TGTGCCAGCAGCTTATTCGCCAGGGGGCTATCTGGGGACACTGAAGCTTTCTTT. Its protein product is CASSLFARGLSGDTEAFF.

This rearrangement joins TRBV9 to TRBJ2-2; TRBD2 aligns across 10 bases. CDR3 length equals 17 residues. Per the germline V gene, CDR1 is SGDLS and CDR2 is YYNGEE. V shed 1 base and J 2 bases; nucleotides not matched to a gene: 5. Written as DNA, the CDR3 is TGTGCCAGCAGCGTAAGCGGGAGGGCCTTCAACACCGGGGAGCTGTTTTTT. Its translation: CASSVSGRAFNTGELFF.

The gene calls are TRBV9 and TRBJ2-7, with D maybe TRBD2 (6 bases). Trimming took 5 bases from V and 3 from J, leaving 15 bases between them. The CDR3 totals 14 residues. CDR1 and CDR2 (germline): SGDLS, YYNGEE. The CDR3 is CASSRGDSYYEQYF. The CDR3 nucleotides are TGTGCCAGCAGTCGAGGGGACTCCTACTACGAGCAGTACTTC.